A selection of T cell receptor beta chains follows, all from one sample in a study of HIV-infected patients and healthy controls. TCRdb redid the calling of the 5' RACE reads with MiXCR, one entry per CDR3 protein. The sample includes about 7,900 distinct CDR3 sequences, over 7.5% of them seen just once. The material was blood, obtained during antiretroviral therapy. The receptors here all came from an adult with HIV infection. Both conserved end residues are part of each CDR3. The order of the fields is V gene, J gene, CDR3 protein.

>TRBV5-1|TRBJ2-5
CASSRAGGGGAEETQYF
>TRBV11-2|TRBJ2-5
CASSLPTGKETQYF
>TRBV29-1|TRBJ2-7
CSVEWGQGGEQYF
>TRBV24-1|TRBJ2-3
CATSDGATSGTTDTQYF
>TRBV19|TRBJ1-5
CASSTAPGQKLNQPQHF
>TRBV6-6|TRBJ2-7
CASSQRDTPYEQYF
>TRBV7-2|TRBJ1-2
CASSLGQGSDYGYTF
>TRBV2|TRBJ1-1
CASSEDRRLEAFF
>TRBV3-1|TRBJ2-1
CASSQGTSNDEQFF
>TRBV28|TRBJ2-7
CASSSGTYSSYEQYF
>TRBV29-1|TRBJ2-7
CSVQAGPYEQYF
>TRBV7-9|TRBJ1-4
CASSPSTGNEKLFF
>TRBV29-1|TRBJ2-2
CSVTSGGTYTGELFF
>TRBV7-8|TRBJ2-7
CASSLGGAGSSYEQYF
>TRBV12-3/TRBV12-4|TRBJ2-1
CASSFGLAGRRNEQFF
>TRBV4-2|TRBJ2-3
CASRDWGNTDTQYF
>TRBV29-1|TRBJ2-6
CSVAGQGALGANVLTF
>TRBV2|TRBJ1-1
CASSPWEGTEAFF
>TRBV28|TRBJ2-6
CASSPPGRPTGANVLTF
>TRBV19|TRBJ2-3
CASSIVASGGATDTQYF
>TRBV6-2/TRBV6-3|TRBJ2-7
CASSYSLTSGGSYEQYF
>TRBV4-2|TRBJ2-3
CASSQDTTAATQYF